Presented here are 23 T cell receptor beta chains from one specimen sequenced in a study of metastatic and nonmetastatic thyroid tumors. TCRdb reanalyzed the PCR reads via MiXCR. The profile covers just over 20,000 clones, with 12% appearing a single time and about 6.2% taken by the ten largest. All patients were untreated before thyroid surgery. The sample consisted of blood. These receptors came from a male donor with papillary thyroid cancer or a benign thyroid nodule (not recorded which). Some clones in this sample may be carry-over from other donors' samples.

There are many counts of this clone. The CDR3 spells CSLVGQGGSYEQYF. The DNA for the CDR3 is TGCAGTCTAGTGGGACAGGGGGGGTCCTACGAGCAGTACTTC. The gene calls are TRBV20-1 and TRBJ2-7, with 11 bases that match TRBD1. The CDR3 consists of 14 residues. V shed 8 bases, J shed 1 base, and the junction held 7 bases outside the gene matches. Germline V gives CDR1 DFQATT, CDR2 SNEGSKA (reference sequence).

The genes are TRBV5-1 and TRBJ2-7; a weak D match, TRBD2 (5 bases). The CDR3 totals 14 residues. CDR1 is SGHRS and CDR2 is YFSETQ in the germline V gene. The germline V and J ends were trimmed by 6 bases and 7 bases, with 20 bases remaining between them. The chain's CDR3 is CASTQSFSSGEQYF. CDR3 sequence (DNA): TGCGCCAGCACCCAATCATTCTCTTCGGGAGAGCAGTACTTC.

J is TRBJ1-1 and V is TRBV28; 11 positions match TRBD1. With V trimmed by 6 bases and J by 6 bases, 6 bases remained unmatched. CDR1 is MDHEN and CDR2 is SYDVKM in the germline V gene. This CDR3 is built from 14 residues. CDR3 in amino acids: CASRTGTGGSEAFF. Written as DNA, the CDR3 is TGTGCCAGCAGAACCGGGACAGGGGGTTCTGAAGCTTTCTTT. Full variable domain (rest looked up from reference TRBV28 and TRBJ1-1): DVKVTQSSRYLVKRTGEKVFLECVQDMDHENMFWYRQDPGLGLRLIYFSYDVKMKEKGDIPEGYSVSREKKERFSLILESASTNQTSMYLCASRTGTGGSEAFFGQGTRLTVV.

This clone was seen only a few times. This chain uses TRBV27 with TRBJ2-1, with TRBD2 identical over 8 bases. V shed 3 bases, J shed 6 bases, and the junction held 7 bases outside the gene matches. Per the germline V gene, CDR1 is MNHEY and CDR2 is SMNVEV (reference sequence). CDR3 length: 15 amino acids. The CDR3 is CASSFLAAGGNEQFF. CDR3 DNA: TGTGCCAGCAGTTTTCTTGCGGCGGGGGGCAATGAGCAGTTCTTC.

This clone has a count of ten or more. The rearrangement uses TRBV7-6 and TRBJ2-5; TRBD1 aligns across 7 bases. Per germline, CDR1 SGHVS and CDR2 FNYEAQ. V was pared by 5 bases and J by 1 base, with 7 bases of the junction left unmatched. This CDR3 spans 15 amino acids. Here the CDR3 reads CASSPTTGAQETQYF. The CDR3 nucleotides are TGTGCCAGCAGCCCAACTACAGGGGCCCAAGAGACCCAGTACTTC. Full variable domain (missing parts from reference TRBV7-6 and TRBJ2-5): GAGVSQSPRYKVTKRGQDVALRCDPISGHVSLYWYRQALGQGPEFLTYFNYEAQQDKSGLPNDRFSAERPEGSISTLTIQRTEQRDSAMYRCASSPTTGAQETQYFGPGTRLLVL.

This clone has at least ten counts. V gene TRBV3-1 combines with J gene TRBJ2-2; the match to TRBD1 covers 7 bases. This CDR3 is built from 16 residues. The V segment lost 3 bases and the J segment 4 bases; nucleotides outside the gene matches: 8. Looked up from germline, CDR1 is LGHDT and CDR2 is YNNKEL (reference sequence). The CDR3 sequence: CASSQGQGVITGELFF. CDR3 bases: TGTGCCAGCAGCCAGGGGCAGGGGGTTATCACCGGGGAGCTGTTTTTT.

A few counts support this clone. The chain links TRBV24-1 to TRBJ2-3; D is tentatively TRBD1 or TRBD2 (5 bases each). CDR1 is KGHDR, CDR2 SFDVKD, per germline. The CDR3 totals 14 residues. Trimming left V 4 bases short and J 6 bases short, with 13 bases between. CDR3 protein: CATSEAGTLDTQYF. The CDR3 DNA reads as TGTGCCACCAGTGAGGCAGGGACCCTCGATACGCAGTATTTT.

This clone was detected only a few times. The junction departs from the called germline gene at one end, perhaps through a read error. The V gene is TRBV6-1, the J gene TRBJ2-7; 9 positions match TRBD1. This CDR3 comprises 15 residues. Germline V gene sequence: CDR1 MNHNS, CDR2 SASEGT. CDR3 amino acids: CANSFPGQGESEQYF. As DNA, the CDR3 is TGTGCCAACAGTTTTCCGGGACAGGGAGAGAGCGAGCAGTACTTC.

This clone was detected many times. The genes are TRBV29-1 and TRBJ1-1; 7 positions agree with TRBD1. The ends lost 7 bases at V and 5 bases at J; junction bases unmatched: 7. The CDR3 extends over 12 amino acids. The V gene's germline CDR1 is SQVTM and CDR2 ANQGSEA. The CDR3 coding sequence is TGCAGCGGGGGATCGGACAGGACTGAAGCTTTCTTT. Amino acids: CSGGSDRTEAFF.

The table lists this clone with many counts. This chain connects TRBV4-1 to TRBJ2-3; possibly TRBD2 for D (5 bases). The CDR3 has 15 amino acids. The V end lost 0 bases, the J end lost 6 bases, and 13 bases lay between the germline ends. Germline CDR1 is MGHRA and CDR2 is YSYEKL. In DNA form, the CDR3 reads TGCGCCAGCAGCCAAGATGGGCTCCGGAGGGATACGCAGTATTTT. This translates into CASSQDGLRRDTQYF.

The CDR3 protein is CASSEGEVPDTQYF. DNA for the CDR3: TGCGCCAGCAGTGAGGGGGAGGTCCCAGATACGCAGTATTTT. The rearrangement links TRBV10-2 to TRBJ2-3; D may be TRBD2 (6 bases). This CDR3 contains 14 residues. From germline, CDR1 is WSHSY and CDR2 SAAADI. V shed 2 bases and J shed 4 bases, with 10 bases lying between them.

This clone rates as medium-sized. The genes are TRBV5-1 and TRBJ2-7; a weak D match, TRBD1 (8 bases). This CDR3 is 14 amino acids long. The V end lost 4 bases, the J end lost 3 bases, and 14 bases lay between the germline ends. Per the germline V gene, CDR1 is SGHRS and CDR2 is YFSETQ. CDR3 region: CASSAQGGGYEQYF. DNA of the CDR3: TGCGCCAGCAGCGCACAGGGGGGGGGCTACGAGCAGTACTTC.

This clone was detected many times. This sequence joins TRBV5-4 and TRBJ1-2; D gene uncertain. V dropped 1 base and J dropped 3 bases, with 13 bases sitting between them. This CDR3 comprises 15 residues. Germline loops: CDR1 SGHNT, CDR2 YYREEE (reference sequence). In nucleotides, the CDR3 is TGTGCCAGCAGCTTGAGGCCTCCCGGCGACTATGGCTACACCTTC. Translation gives CASSLRPPGDYGYTF.

This clone was detected many times. This sequence joins TRBV19 and TRBJ2-7, with a tentative D call TRBD2 (6 bases). The CDR3 length is 12 residues. CDR1 is LNHDA, CDR2 SQIVND, per germline (reference sequence). V was pared by 5 bases and J by 6 bases, with 11 bases between. This chain's CDR3 is CASSRTGGEQYF. For the CDR3, the DNA is TGTGCCAGTAGTCGTACCGGGGGCGAGCAGTACTTC.

This clone showed up many times. The chain employs TRBV7-2 and TRBJ2-7; a possible D gene is TRBD1 (6 bases). The germline V and J ends were trimmed by 5 bases and 2 bases, with 13 bases remaining between them. The V gene's germline CDR1 is SGHTA and CDR2 FQGNSA. The CDR3 length is 14 residues. The CDR3 spells CASSTGHLTYEQYF. The CDR3, as DNA: TGTGCCAGCAGCACGGGACACCTAACCTACGAGCAGTACTTC.

The table lists this clone with many counts. The chain is built from TRBV30 and TRBJ2-3; 7 nucleotides align to TRBD2. The CDR3 covers 15 residues. V was pared by 2 bases and J by 5 bases, with 10 bases of the junction left unmatched. Germline V gene sequence: CDR1 GTSNPN, CDR2 SVGIG (reference sequence). CDR3 in amino acids: CAWSKTSLGGDTQYF. CDR3 bases: TGTGCCTGGAGTAAGACTAGCTTAGGAGGAGATACGCAGTATTTT.

The rearrangement links TRBV20-1 to TRBJ2-2; 7 nucleotides line up with TRBD1. The J segment lost 5 bases and the V segment lost 3 bases, leaving 6 bases of the junction unmatched. CDR3 length: 14 residues. Germline loops: CDR1 DFQATT, CDR2 SNEGSKA (reference sequence). The CDR3 sequence is CSARNRGRTGELFF. CDR3 sequence (DNA): TGCAGTGCTAGGAACAGGGGAAGGACCGGGGAGCTGTTTTTT.

This clone was seen a few times. The chain carries TRBV4-1 and TRBJ2-2; unclear D gene. Germline CDR1 reads MGHRA; CDR2 reads YSYEKL. V lost 0 bases, J lost 5 bases, and 16 bases lay in between. This CDR3 is built from 17 residues. Here the CDR3 reads CASSQDTQPRRTGELFF. For the CDR3, the DNA is TGCGCCAGCAGCCAAGACACTCAACCAAGGCGAACCGGGGAGCTGTTTTTT.

This clone is labeled medium-sized. This sequence joins TRBV6-1 and TRBJ2-7; 13 bases agree with TRBD2. This CDR3 region has 15 residues. The junction had 9 bases not matched to a gene; V was cut back by 6 bases and J by 7 bases. Germline CDR1 MNHNS, CDR2 SASEGT. CDR3 sequence reads: CASSSGTSGNQEQYF. CDR3 nucleotides: TGTGCCAGCAGCTCTGGGACTAGCGGGAATCAAGAGCAGTACTTC.

This clone was picked up many times. V is TRBV7-9 and J is TRBJ2-3; possibly TRBD2 for D (6 bases). Germline values: CDR1 SEHNR, CDR2 FQNEAQ (reference sequence). The V and J ends lost 3 bases and 0 bases respectively, with 10 bases between them. The CDR3 has 15 amino acids. CDR3 nucleotides: TGTGCCAGCAGCTTTGGCGGGACGAGCACAGATACGCAGTATTTT. The encoded protein is CASSFGGTSTDTQYF.

Ten or more counts support this clone. V is TRBV18 and J is TRBJ2-2; 7 positions match TRBD2. The J segment lost 6 bases and the V segment lost 6 bases, leaving 10 bases of the junction unmatched. The CDR3 is 15 amino acids. Germline V gene lookup returns CDR1 KGHSH and CDR2 LQKENI. The CDR3 region has the DNA TGTGCCAGCTCCACAGGTGGCGGGAGAGCCGGGGAGCTGTTTTTT. Its translation: CASSTGGGRAGELFF.

By share, this clone counts as medium-sized. The J gene is TRBJ2-7, the V gene TRBV27; 11 bases match TRBD2. Germline CDR1 reads MNHEY; CDR2 reads SMNVEV (reference sequence). The CDR3 consists of 15 residues. The J segment lost 3 bases and the V segment lost 5 bases, leaving 6 bases of the junction unmatched. The CDR3 protein is CASSLGTSGIYEQYF. CDR3 nucleotide sequence: TGTGCCAGCAGTCTGGGGACTAGCGGAATCTACGAGCAGTACTTC.

This clone rates as medium-sized (0.01 to 0.1%). This sequence joins TRBV10-3 and TRBJ2-7; 13 nucleotides line up with TRBD2. Germline CDR1 is ENHRY and CDR2 is SYGVKD. Losses at the gene ends were 4 bases for V and 5 bases for J; bases not matched to a gene: 11. The CDR3 spans 17 residues. CDR3 sequence reads: CAISAGTSGKGSDEQYF. Here the CDR3 DNA reads TGTGCCATCAGTGCCGGGACTAGCGGGAAGGGGTCGGACGAGCAGTACTTC.